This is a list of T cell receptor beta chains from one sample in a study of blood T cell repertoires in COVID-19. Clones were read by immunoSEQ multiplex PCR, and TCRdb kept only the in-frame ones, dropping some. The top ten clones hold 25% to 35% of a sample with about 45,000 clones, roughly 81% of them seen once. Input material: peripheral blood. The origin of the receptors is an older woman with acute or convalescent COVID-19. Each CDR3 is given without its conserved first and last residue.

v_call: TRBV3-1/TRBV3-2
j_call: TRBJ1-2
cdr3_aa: ASSPGGFGGYT

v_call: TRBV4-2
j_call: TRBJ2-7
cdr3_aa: ASSRAWGTQGDEQY

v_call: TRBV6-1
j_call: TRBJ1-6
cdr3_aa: ASSGDSRSYNSPLH

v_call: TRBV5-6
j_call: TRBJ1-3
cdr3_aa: ASSPNRAIVSGNTIY

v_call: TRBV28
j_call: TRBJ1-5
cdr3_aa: ASSLPNQPQH

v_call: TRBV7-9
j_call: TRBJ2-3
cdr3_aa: ASSPMGTASTDTQY

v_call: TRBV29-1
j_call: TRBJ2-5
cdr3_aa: SVSPGTGRETQY

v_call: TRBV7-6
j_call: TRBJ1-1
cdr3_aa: ASSSRDTGMNTEAF

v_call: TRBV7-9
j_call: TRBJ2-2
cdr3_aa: ASSPGLNTGELF

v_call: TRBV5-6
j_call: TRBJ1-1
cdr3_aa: ASSFGGNTEAF

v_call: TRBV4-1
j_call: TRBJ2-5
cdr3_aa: ASSQDDSRADRTAKTQY

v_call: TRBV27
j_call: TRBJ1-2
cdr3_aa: ASSLGASDNYGYT

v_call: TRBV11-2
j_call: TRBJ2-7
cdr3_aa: ASSLGQGDFYEQY

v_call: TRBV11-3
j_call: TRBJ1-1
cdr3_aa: ASSLGSNSGNTEAF

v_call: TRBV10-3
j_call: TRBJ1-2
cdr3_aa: AISESNIYGYT

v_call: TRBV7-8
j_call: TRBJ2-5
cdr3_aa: ASSSRGRGETQY

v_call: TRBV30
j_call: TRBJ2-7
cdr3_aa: ACLSPNSYEQY

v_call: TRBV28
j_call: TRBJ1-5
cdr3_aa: ASRATGTMTLSNQPQH

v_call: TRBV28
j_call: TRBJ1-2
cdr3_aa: ASNPGGASYGYT

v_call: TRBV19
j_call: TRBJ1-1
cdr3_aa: ASSTGTIMNTEAF

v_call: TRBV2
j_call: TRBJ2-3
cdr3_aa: ASSELRWRDSTDTQY

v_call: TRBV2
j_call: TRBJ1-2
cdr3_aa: ASSEFLSGWTNYGYT

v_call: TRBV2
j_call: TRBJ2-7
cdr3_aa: ASSGAGGPGLYEQY

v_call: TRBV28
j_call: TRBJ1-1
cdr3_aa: ASSYDRGWSEAF

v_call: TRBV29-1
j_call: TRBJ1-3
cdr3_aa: SVEDGSSGNTIY

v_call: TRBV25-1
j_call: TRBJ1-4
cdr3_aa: ASRGTVEKLF

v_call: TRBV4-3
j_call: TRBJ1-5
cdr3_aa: ASSLGGGQPQH

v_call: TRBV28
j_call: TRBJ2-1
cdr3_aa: ASSRRRTSGSYNEQF

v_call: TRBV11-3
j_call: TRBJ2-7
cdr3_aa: ASSLIPAGGERRSYEQY

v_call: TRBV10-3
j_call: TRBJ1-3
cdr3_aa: AIRRGAGNTIY

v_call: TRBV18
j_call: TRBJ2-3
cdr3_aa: ASSPGQNTDTQY

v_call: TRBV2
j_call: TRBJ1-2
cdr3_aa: ASRLSPDRVNYGYT